The next 26 T cell receptor beta chains were all read from a single sample in a study of PD-1 blockade in classical Hodgkin lymphoma. Following autologous stem cell transplantation, relapse occurred in every patient, and exposure to brentuximab vedotin varied. TCRdb's copy holds only in-frame clones and misses some; the assay was immunoSEQ multiplex PCR. The data contain approximately 150,000 clones, approximately 80% of them seen just once; the ten biggest clones take up roughly 10%. Sequenced material: peripheral blood mononuclear cells (PBMCs), taken before the second cycle of nivolumab. Every receptor here comes from a human donor with classical Hodgkin lymphoma.

The rearrangement joins TRBV6-5 to TRBJ1-3, with D tentatively TRBD1 (6 bases). Germline V gene data show CDR1 as MNHEY and CDR2 as SVGAGI. Trimming pared 11 bases from V and 3 bases from J, leaving 17 bases between. The CDR3 length is 14 residues. The chain's CDR3 is CAVRRGRGGNTIYF. The CDR3 coding sequence is TGTGCCGTCCGGCGGGGCAGGGGTGGAAACACCATATATTTT.

The V gene is TRBV6-5, the J gene TRBJ2-5; 10 nucleotides agree with TRBD2. The CDR3 runs to 16 residues. After removal of 3 bases from V and 1 base from J, the junction contained 5 bases not matched to a gene. CDR1 is MNHEY and CDR2 is SVGAGI in the germline V gene. This CDR3 is CASSYWTSGGQETQYF. The CDR3 DNA sequence: TGTGCCAGCAGTTATTGGACTAGCGGAGGCCAAGAGACCCAGTACTTC.

The chain uses TRBV12-5 and TRBJ1-2; 7 nucleotides agree with TRBD1. The V gene's germline CDR1 is LGHNT and CDR2 FRNRAP. V lost 5 bases, J lost 6 bases, and 6 bases stayed unmatched. CDR3 length equals 13 residues. CDR3 sequence reads: CASGTMTGHGYTF. CDR3 nucleotides: TGTGCTAGTGGTACCATGACAGGGCATGGCTACACCTTC.

The CDR3 loop is CASSLAMSLEQETQYF. As DNA, the CDR3 is TGCGCCAGCAGCTTGGCCATGAGTTTAGAACAAGAGACCCAGTACTTC. V and J are TRBV5-1 and TRBJ2-5, with unresolved D. The V gene's germline CDR1 is SGHRS and CDR2 YFSETQ. CDR3 length: 16 amino acids. With 0 bases removed from V and 2 bases from J, the gap between germline ends came to 14 bases. Full variable domain (rest looked up from reference TRBV5-1 and TRBJ2-5): KAGVTQTPRYLIKTRGQQVTLSCSPISGHRSVSWYQQTPGQGLQFLFEYFSETQRNKGNFPGRFSGRQFSNSRSEMNVSTLELGDSALYLCASSLAMSLEQETQYFGPGTRLLVL.

This rearrangement joins TRBV10-3 to TRBJ1-2, with a weak D call TRBD1 (6 bases). V dropped 7 bases and J dropped 0 bases, with 12 bases sitting between them. The CDR3 runs to 14 residues. Germline V gene sequence: CDR1 ENHRY, CDR2 SYGVKD. CDR3 in DNA: TGTGCCATCACTCGACAGGAAGCTAACTATGGCTACACCTTC. Translated, it gives CAITRQEANYGYTF.

This clone counts as medium-sized. V and J are TRBV28 and TRBJ1-2, with D uncertain. CDR3 size: 13 residues. V lost 5 bases, J lost 8 bases, and 15 bases lay in between. Germline lookup yields CDR1 MDHEN and CDR2 SYDVKM. In DNA, the CDR3 is TGTGCCAGCAGTACACACCTACAAGGAGGCTACACCTTC. It encodes CASSTHLQGGYTF.

The rearrangement joins TRBV5-5 to TRBJ2-7; D could derive from TRBD1 or TRBD2 (5 bases each). CDR1 SGHKS and CDR2 YYEKEE come from the germline V gene (reference sequence). The CDR3 is 15 residues long. Trimming took off 0 bases at V and 0 bases at J, with 10 bases between the two ends. The CDR3 sequence: CASSLAGTSSYEQYF. The CDR3 DNA is TGTGCCAGCAGCTTGGCCGGGACCTCCTCCTACGAGCAGTACTTC.

This clone was counted at least ten times. The chain recombines TRBV19 with TRBJ1-1, with D possibly being TRBD1 (5 bases). CDR1 is LNHDA and CDR2 is SQIVND in the germline V gene (reference sequence). CDR3 size: 13 residues. Between the trimmed V and J ends, which lost 3 bases and 3 bases, there was a span of 8 bases. The CDR3 sequence: CASSIRGDTEAFF. CDR3 sequence (DNA): TGTGCCAGTAGTATCCGGGGGGACACTGAAGCTTTCTTT.

This clone has just a few counts. This chain joins TRBV4-2 and TRBJ1-5, with D perhaps TRBD1 (6 bases). The CDR3 is made up of 16 amino acids. Germline V gene lookup returns CDR1 LGHNA and CDR2 YNFKEQ. V was shortened by 0 bases and J by 4 bases, with 13 bases between the two germline ends. The CDR3 DNA reads TGTGCCAGCAGCCAAGAAACAGGGTGGGGAAATCAGCCCCAGCATTTT. The encoded protein is CASSQETGWGNQPQHF.

The genes are TRBV11-2 and TRBJ2-5; a possible D gene is TRBD1 (6 bases). CDR1 SGHAT and CDR2 FQNNGV come from the germline V gene. The CDR3 contains 13 residues. V lost 5 bases, J lost 3 bases, and 10 bases lay in between. The CDR3 spells CASSRDKEETQYF. CDR3 DNA: TGTGCCAGCAGCCGGGACAAGGAAGAGACCCAGTACTTC. The complete variable domain, with remaining parts taken from reference TRBV11-2 and TRBJ2-5, reads EAGVAQSPRYKIIEKRQSVAFWCNPISGHATLYWYQQILGQGPKLLIQFQNNGVVDDSQLPKDRFSAERLKGVDSTLKIQPAKLEDSAVYLCASSRDKEETQYFGPGTRLLVL.

This chain joins TRBV6-5 and TRBJ1-5, with 8 bases lining up with TRBD1. Germline V gene sequence: CDR1 MNHEY, CDR2 SVGAGI. J was trimmed by 3 bases and V by 2 bases; bases with no gene match: 3. The CDR3 consists of 15 residues. In nucleotides, the CDR3 is TGTGCCAGCAGTTACGGACAGGGCAACAATCAGCCCCAGCATTTT. It translates to CASSYGQGNNQPQHF.

The chain carries TRBV6-5 and TRBJ2-7, with D perhaps TRBD1 (5 bases). The CDR3 loop spans 13 amino acids. In germline, CDR1 is MNHEY, CDR2 SVGAGI. The ends were cut back, 4 bases at V and 3 bases at J, with 10 bases in the middle. The CDR3 DNA reads TGTGCCAGCAGTTTGGGGCGAGGCTACGAGCAGTACTTC. This translates into CASSLGRGYEQYF.

CDR3 nucleotides: TGTGCCAGTAGTAGGGCGGCTAGCGCGACAGATACGCAGTATTTT. Residues: CASSRAASATDTQYF. The rearrangement joins TRBV19 to TRBJ2-3; maybe TRBD2 (6 bases). Germline CDR1 and CDR2: LNHDA and SQIVND (reference sequence). The CDR3 extends over 15 amino acids. Trimming removed 4 bases from V and 3 bases from J, with 14 bases in between.

The chain has TRBV7-3 and TRBJ1-1; D possibly corresponds to TRBD1 (6 bases). Germline V gene data show CDR1 as SGHTA and CDR2 as FQGTGA. The CDR3 runs 14 residues. The V and J ends lost 5 bases and 4 bases respectively, with 14 bases between them. The CDR3 DNA reads TGTGCCAGCAGCCTAGAGCAGGGGTCCACTGAAGCTTTCTTT. Its protein is CASSLEQGSTEAFF.

The gene calls are TRBV9 and TRBJ2-3; 7 bases fit TRBD2. The V and J ends lost 4 bases and 3 bases, in that order; junction bases with no gene match: 8. Germline V lookup: CDR1 SGDLS, CDR2 YYNGEE. The CDR3 runs to 15 residues. The CDR3 DNA reads as TGTGCCAGCAGCCCCACTCGACTAGCTACAGATACGCAGTATTTT. This codes for CASSPTRLATDTQYF.

Details on this clone: One junction end does not reproduce the germline sequence, and a read error may be involved. V and J are TRBV6-5 and TRBJ1-2; no clear D gene. The CDR3 is 14 amino acids. CDR1 is MNHEY and CDR2 is SVGAGI in the germline V gene. The CDR3 loop is CASSYSRFLGSSLF. The DNA of the CDR3 is TGTGCCAGCAGTTACTCGAGGTTTTTAGGATCTTCTCTCTTC.

The chain carries TRBV12-5 and TRBJ1-6, with D possibly TRBD1 on 5 matching bases. This CDR3 comprises 13 residues. V shed 7 bases and J shed 7 bases, with 11 bases lying between them. CDR1 is LGHNT and CDR2 is FRNRAP in the germline V gene. CDR3 DNA sequence: TGTGCTAGTGCCCGGGACGCCAATTCACCCCTCCACTTT. It translates to CASARDANSPLHF. The entire variable domain, with the rest obtained from reference TRBV12-5 and TRBJ1-6, is as follows: DARVTQTPRHKVTEMGQEVTMRCQPILGHNTVFWYRQTMMQGLELLAYFRNRAPLDDSGMPKDRFSAEMPDATLATLKIQPSEPRDSAVYFCASARDANSPLHFGNGTRLTVT.

As regards this clone: At the DNA level, this CDR3 is encoded by other sequences in the same sample as well. This chain connects TRBV7-2 to TRBJ2-1; the match to TRBD2 covers 10 bases. V shed 3 bases and J 3 bases; nucleotides not matched to a gene: 2. CDR1 is SGHTA and CDR2 is FQGNSA in the germline V gene. The CDR3 has 15 amino acids. In DNA, the CDR3 is TGTGCCAGCAGCTTTGCTAGCGGGAGCTACAATGAGCAGTTCTTC. Its protein product is CASSFASGSYNEQFF.

The J gene is TRBJ2-3, the V gene TRBV18, with D unclear. The CDR3 spans 15 residues. In germline, CDR1 is KGHSH, CDR2 LQKENI. Trimming pared 1 base from V and 4 bases from J, leaving 12 bases between. CDR3 sequence reads: CASSPLMTAADTQYF. The CDR3 nucleotides are TGTGCCAGCTCACCACTTATGACCGCTGCAGATACGCAGTATTTT.

The V call is TRBV27, the J call TRBJ2-3; 10 nucleotides match TRBD2. The CDR3 spans 13 residues. The germline V gene encodes CDR1 MNHEY and CDR2 SMNVEV (reference sequence). Trimming took 10 bases from V and 4 from J; bases not matched to a gene: 5. Here the CDR3 reads CATSGLAADTQYF. The DNA for the CDR3 is TGTGCCACCTCCGGACTAGCGGCAGATACGCAGTATTTT.

This clone turned up a few times. The V call is TRBV2, the J call TRBJ1-4; TRBD1 agrees at 11 bases. V was clipped by 6 bases and J by 7 bases; unmatched bases: 7. CDR3 length equals 15 residues. Germline CDR1 and CDR2: SNHLY and FYNNEI. The CDR3 spells CASRQGQGAPEKLFF. The DNA for the CDR3 is TGTGCCAGCAGGCAAGGACAGGGGGCGCCTGAAAAACTGTTTTTT.

The gene calls are TRBV15 and TRBJ1-4; maybe TRBD1 (6 bases). This CDR3 has 15 residues. V lost 5 bases to trimming and J lost 8 bases, with 18 bases between them. Germline V gives CDR1 LNHNV, CDR2 YYDKDF (reference sequence). The CDR3 here is CATSDRGPPTEKLFF. Here the CDR3 DNA reads TGTGCCACCAGCGACCGGGGGCCCCCGACGGAAAAACTGTTTTTT.

This chain uses TRBV11-1 with TRBJ1-2; 10 bases fit TRBD1. Per germline, CDR1 SGHAT and CDR2 FQDESV (reference sequence). CDR3 size: 14 residues. Trimming took 4 bases from V and 6 from J; bases not matched to a gene: 5. The CDR3 DNA follows: TGTGCCAGCAGCTCCCGGACAGGGGGTAATGGCTACACCTTC. Translated, it gives CASSSRTGGNGYTF.

This chain links TRBV7-3 with TRBJ1-2; D call uncertain. The CDR3 extends over 14 amino acids. Germline loops: CDR1 SGHTA, CDR2 FQGTGA. V lost 5 bases, J lost 4 bases, and 14 bases lay in between. CDR3 sequence reads: CASSPGSGTYGYTF. The CDR3 region has the DNA TGTGCCAGCAGCCCAGGTTCGGGTACCTATGGCTACACCTTC. Based on the CDR3 plus reference TRBV7-3 and TRBJ1-2, the full variable domain is GAGVSQTPSNKVTEKGKYVELRCDPISGHTALYWYRQSLGQGPEFLIYFQGTGAADDSGLPNDRFFAVRPEGSVSTLKIQRTERGDSAVYLCASSPGSGTYGYTFGSGTRLTVV.

The V and J genes are TRBV5-5 and TRBJ2-2, with a tentative D call TRBD2 (7 bases). Germline V gene lookup returns CDR1 SGHKS and CDR2 YYEKEE (reference sequence). The CDR3 sequence is 16 residues long. V lost 1 base, J lost 1 base, and 11 bases lay in between. CDR3 residues: CASSLSGGLNTGELFF. In nucleotides, the CDR3 is TGTGCCAGCAGCTTGTCCGGGGGGCTGAACACCGGGGAGCTGTTTTTT.

The chain employs TRBV19 and TRBJ1-4; 7 nucleotides align to TRBD1. This CDR3 region has 13 residues. Losses at the gene ends were 6 bases for V and 10 bases for J; bases not matched to a gene: 8. Germline CDR1 LNHDA, CDR2 SQIVND (reference sequence). The CDR3 DNA follows: TGTGCCAGTAGCCTTGACAGGGAGGGAAAACTGTTTTTT. Translating it yields CASSLDREGKLFF.